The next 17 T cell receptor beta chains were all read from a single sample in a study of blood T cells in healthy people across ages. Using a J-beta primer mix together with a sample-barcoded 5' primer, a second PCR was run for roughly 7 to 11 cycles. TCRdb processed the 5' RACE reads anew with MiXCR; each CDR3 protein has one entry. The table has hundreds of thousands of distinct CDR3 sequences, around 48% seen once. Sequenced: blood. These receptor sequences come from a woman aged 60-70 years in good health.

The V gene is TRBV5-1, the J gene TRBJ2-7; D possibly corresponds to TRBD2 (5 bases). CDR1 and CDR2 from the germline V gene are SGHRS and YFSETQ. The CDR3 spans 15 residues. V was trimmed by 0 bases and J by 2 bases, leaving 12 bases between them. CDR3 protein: CASSLVSATPYEQYF. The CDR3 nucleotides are TGCGCCAGCAGCTTGGTTAGCGCAACCCCCTACGAGCAGTACTTC.

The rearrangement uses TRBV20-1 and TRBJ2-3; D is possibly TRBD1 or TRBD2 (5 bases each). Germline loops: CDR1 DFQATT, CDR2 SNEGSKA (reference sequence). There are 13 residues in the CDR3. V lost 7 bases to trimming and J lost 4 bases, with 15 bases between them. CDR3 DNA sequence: TGCAGTGGTCAAGGGACGACGGCAGATACGCAGTATTTT. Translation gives CSGQGTTADTQYF.

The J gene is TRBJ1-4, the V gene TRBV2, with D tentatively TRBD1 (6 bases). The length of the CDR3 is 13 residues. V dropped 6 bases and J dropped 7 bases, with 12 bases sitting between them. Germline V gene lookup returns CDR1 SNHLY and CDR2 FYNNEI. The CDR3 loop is CASRGGPTEKLFF. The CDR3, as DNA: TGTGCCAGCAGAGGGGGGCCGACTGAAAAACTGTTTTTT.

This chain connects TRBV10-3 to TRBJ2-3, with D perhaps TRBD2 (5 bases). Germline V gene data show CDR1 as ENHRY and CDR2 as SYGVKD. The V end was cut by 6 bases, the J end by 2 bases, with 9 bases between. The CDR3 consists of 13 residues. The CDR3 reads CAIRDGVTDTQYF. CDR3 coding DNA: TGTGCCATCAGGGACGGGGTCACAGATACGCAGTATTTT.

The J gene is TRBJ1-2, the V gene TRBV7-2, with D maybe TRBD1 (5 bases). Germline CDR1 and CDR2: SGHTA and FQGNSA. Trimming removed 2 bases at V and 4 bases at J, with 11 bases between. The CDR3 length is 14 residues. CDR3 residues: CASSLTREFYGYTF. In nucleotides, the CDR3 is TGTGCCAGCAGCTTAACCAGGGAGTTCTATGGCTACACCTTC. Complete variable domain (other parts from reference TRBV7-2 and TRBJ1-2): GAGVSQSPSNKVTEKGKDVELRCDPISGHTALYWYRQSLGQGLEFLIYFQGNSAPDKSGLPSDRFSAERTGGSVSTLTIQRTQQEDSAVYLCASSLTREFYGYTFGSGTRLTVV.

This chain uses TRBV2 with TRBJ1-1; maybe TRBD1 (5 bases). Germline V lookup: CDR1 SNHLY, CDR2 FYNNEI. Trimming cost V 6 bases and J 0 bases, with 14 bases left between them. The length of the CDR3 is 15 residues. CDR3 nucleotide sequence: TGTGCCAGCAGAAGAGACGGGACGGTGAACACTGAAGCTTTCTTT. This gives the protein CASRRDGTVNTEAFF.

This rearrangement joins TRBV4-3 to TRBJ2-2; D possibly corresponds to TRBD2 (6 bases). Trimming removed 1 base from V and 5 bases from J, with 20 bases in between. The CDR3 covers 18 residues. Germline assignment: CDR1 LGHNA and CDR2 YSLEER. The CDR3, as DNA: TGCGCCAGCAGCCAAGCCGGGGACTCCCGGGCGGGGACCGGGGAGCTGTTTTTT. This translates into CASSQAGDSRAGTGELFF.

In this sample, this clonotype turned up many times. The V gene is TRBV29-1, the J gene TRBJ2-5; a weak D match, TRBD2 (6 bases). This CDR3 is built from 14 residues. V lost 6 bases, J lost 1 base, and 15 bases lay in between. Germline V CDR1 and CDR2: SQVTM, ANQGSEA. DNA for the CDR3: TGCAGCGTGGCCCTCCTAGCGATCCAAGAGACCCAGTACTTC. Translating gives CSVALLAIQETQYF.

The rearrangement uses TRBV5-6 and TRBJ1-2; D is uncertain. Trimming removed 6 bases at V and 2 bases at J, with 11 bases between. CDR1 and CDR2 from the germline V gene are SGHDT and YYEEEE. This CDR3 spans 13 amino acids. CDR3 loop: CASNEDGNYGYTF. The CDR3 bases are TGTGCCAGCAACGAGGACGGAAACTATGGCTACACCTTC.

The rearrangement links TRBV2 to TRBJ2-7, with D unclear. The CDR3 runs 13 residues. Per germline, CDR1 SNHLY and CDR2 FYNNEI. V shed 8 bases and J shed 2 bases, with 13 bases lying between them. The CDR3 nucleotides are TGTGCCAGCCGTTCTCGGGCCCCCTACGAGCAGTACTTC. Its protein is CASRSRAPYEQYF. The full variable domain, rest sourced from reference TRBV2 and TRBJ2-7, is EPEVTQTPSHQVTQMGQEVILRCVPISNHLYFYWYRQILGQKVEFLVSFYNNEISEKSEIFDDQFSVERPDGSNFTLKIRSTKLEDSAMYFCASRSRAPYEQYFGPGTRLTVT.

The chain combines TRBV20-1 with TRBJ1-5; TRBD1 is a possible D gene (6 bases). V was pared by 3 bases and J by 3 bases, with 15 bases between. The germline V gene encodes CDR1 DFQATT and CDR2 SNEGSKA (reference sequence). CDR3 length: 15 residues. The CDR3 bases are TGCAGTGCTAGGACACCCACAGGGATCAATCAGCCCCAGCATTTT. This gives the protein CSARTPTGINQPQHF.

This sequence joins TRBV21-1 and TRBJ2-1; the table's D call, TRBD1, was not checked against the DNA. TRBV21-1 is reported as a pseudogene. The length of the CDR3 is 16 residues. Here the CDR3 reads CASRRGGQANYNEQFF. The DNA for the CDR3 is TGTGCCAGCAGAAGAGGCGGACAGGCAAACTACAATGAGCAGTTCTTC.

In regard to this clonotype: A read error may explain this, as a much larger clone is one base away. The chain's CDR3 is CASGYLGTQYF. CDR3 nucleotide sequence: TGTGCCAGCGGTTACCTTGGGACCCAGTACTTC. This chain links TRBV12-3 or TRBV12-4 with TRBJ2-5; D remains ambiguous. Trimming pared 8 bases from V and 7 bases from J, leaving 11 bases between. This CDR3 has 11 residues.

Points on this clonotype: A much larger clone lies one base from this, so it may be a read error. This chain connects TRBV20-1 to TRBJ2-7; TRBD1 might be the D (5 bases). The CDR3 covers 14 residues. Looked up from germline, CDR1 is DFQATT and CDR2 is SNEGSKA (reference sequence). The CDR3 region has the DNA TGCAGTGCTAGAAGCCGAGACAGCCCCTACAAGCAGTACTTC. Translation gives CSARSRDSPYKQYF.

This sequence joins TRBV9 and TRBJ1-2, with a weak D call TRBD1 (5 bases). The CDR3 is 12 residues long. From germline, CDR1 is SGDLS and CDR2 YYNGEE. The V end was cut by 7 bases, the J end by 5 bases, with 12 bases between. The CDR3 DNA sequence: TGTGCCAGCGGCGGGGAGGGGTATGGCTACACCTTC. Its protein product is CASGGEGYGYTF.

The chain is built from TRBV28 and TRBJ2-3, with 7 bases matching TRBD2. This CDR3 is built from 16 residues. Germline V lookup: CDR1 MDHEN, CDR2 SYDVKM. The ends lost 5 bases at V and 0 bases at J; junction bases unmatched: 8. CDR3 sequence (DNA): TGTGCCAGCAGTCCCCGAGCGGGGAGTAGCACAGATACGCAGTATTTT. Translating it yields CASSPRAGSSTDTQYF.

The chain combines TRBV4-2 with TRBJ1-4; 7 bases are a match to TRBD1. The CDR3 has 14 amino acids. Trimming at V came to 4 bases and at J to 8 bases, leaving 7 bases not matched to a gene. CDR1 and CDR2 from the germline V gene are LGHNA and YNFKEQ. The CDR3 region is CASSLGQVTEKLFF. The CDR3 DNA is TGTGCCAGCAGCCTAGGACAGGTTACCGAAAAACTGTTTTTT.